This T cell receptor beta chain was captured by sequencing in a study of blood T cell repertoires in COVID-19 (dated by TCRdb to 2018 to 2021). As for the study more broadly: Collaborator samples came from the United States, Italy and Spain and covered acute and convalescent phases of COVID-19. The material from the prospective study consisted of cDNA or gDNA derived from T cells, B-cell-depleted T cells, or PBMCs. Deeply sampled blood TCRbeta repertoires from subjects exposed to, actively infected with, or recovered from COVID-19 were included in the dataset. A freely available public database, intended as a resource for researchers studying the immune response to SARS-CoV-2, is where the repertoires were released. The samples were drawn from two sources: the first 160 participants of the ongoing ImmuneRACE study, and 1,200 or so subjects contributed by 6 global collaborators. Nearly every sample came with metadata listing a de-identified subject ID, COVID-19 status, age in years and sex. Where available, HLA class I and class II types were obtained from metadata supplied by the sample provider rather than from assay-based typing. Overall results and qualifications from the work: Clinical and demographic metadata were provided uncurated, with the amount varying by source and participant.

Trimming at the junction amounts to 5 bases on V and 8 bases on J, and the germline ends lie 9 bases apart. CDR1 and CDR2 (SGHVS, FQNEAQ) derive from the germline V gene. Its CDR3 holds 11 amino acids, cysteine through phenylalanine. The DNA shown is the 33-base CDR3, in frame from base 1. TCRbeta CDR3 regions were amplified from genomic DNA using the immunoSEQ Assay, a bias-controlled multiplex PCR. Under the source paper's analysis protocol: Nucleated cell counts per sample were estimated from amplification of reference gene primers within the assay. To quantify the absolute abundance of each unique TCRbeta CDR3 rearrangement, sequence reads were collapsed and filtered. For each sample, productive Simpson clonality was calculated as the square root of Simpson's diversity index over productive rearrangements. As stored in TCRdb, this immuneACCESS dataset retains in-frame rearrangements with V and J assigned. A fraction of the clones does not appear; measured against another copy, unresolved V genes explain less than half of the discrepancy, and the remainder lacks a known reason. For V, J and clone size, that table is used; D and trimming come from the DNA. Here the sample has some 220,000 clones; 65% to 90% occur a single time. The top ten constitute about 2.4% of the sample.

In Seattle, one collaborating source enrolled patients while the infection was active and tracked those patients longitudinally over the course of disease. The collaborating institutions used their own protocols to collect whole blood in K2EDTA tubes. Collaborator samples were shipped for TCRbeta analysis as frozen whole blood, isolated PBMCs, or DNA extracted from either sample type. Worth noting for this clone: No antigen is known for it. Base-call qualities are not available, and no considerably larger clone is one nucleotide away.

The sequenced sample was peripheral blood. This receptor was obtained from a woman in her 70s with COVID-19, enrolled during active disease. The rearranged segments are TRBV7-8 and TRBJ1-1; matching of 6 bases hints at TRBD1 as the D gene. CDR3 sequence: CASSLQGEAFF. The nucleotide sequence reads TGTGCCAGCAGCCTGCAGGGGGAAGCTTTCTTT.